This T cell receptor beta chain is from a study of siplizumab effects on memory and regulatory T cells. Germline loops: CDR1 MNHNS, CDR2 SASEGT. This CDR3 comprises 11 residues. Trimming removed 7 bases from V and 5 bases from J, with 9 bases in between. With respect to this clone: Antigen specificity is unknown.

Profiled with immunoSEQ multiplex PCR; TCRdb holds only in-frame clones, not every one. The sample lists 110,000 or so clones, around 90% occurring once. Study outcomes and limitations: Major contributors to the alloresponse seemed to be naive T cells, which also appeared more diverse than memory cells.

This sequence joins TRBV6-1 and TRBJ2-7; no reliable D call. The sequence derives from a human donor in good health. Sequencing was done on a sample of Tregs sorted from blood. DNA for the CDR3: TGTGCCAGCACCCTTGCCCACGAGCAGTACTTC. Translation: CASTLAHEQYF.